The T cell receptor (beta chain) described here comes from a study of blood T cell repertoires in COVID-19. Germline V gene sequence: CDR1 SEHNR, CDR2 FQNEAQ (reference sequence). The CDR3 runs 16 residues. Trimming pared 1 base from V and 0 bases from J, leaving 12 bases between. Exposed enrollees encountered a COVID-19 case at some point within 2 weeks before study entry. Produced via immunoSEQ multiplex PCR; TCRdb's table is partial and in-frame only. This table has 270,000 or so clones, approximately 84% appearing once. Sequencing was carried out using PBMCs or T cells enriched from blood (not recorded which). The source of this sequence is a woman in her forties or fifties who had been exposed to COVID-19. The chain links TRBV7-9 to TRBJ1-2; D not certain. CDR3 residues: CASSLDTGLSNYGYTF. CDR3 nucleotides: TGTGCCAGCAGCTTAGATACCGGGTTGTCTAACTATGGCTACACCTTC.